This TCR beta chain was captured by sequencing in a study of T cells after yellow fever vaccination. Study-wide context: It was SMART-Seq v4 Ultra Low Input that prepared the fractions with low cell numbers.

Each CDR3 protein gets one entry after TCRdb re-called the 5' RACE reads with MiXCR. The data contain about 350,000 distinct CDR3 sequences, about 7.8% of them singletons. V lost 5 bases to trimming and J lost 7 bases, with 6 bases between them. This CDR3 comprises 11 residues. Study-wide points: Clones that expanded after primary vaccination mostly reappeared after the booster (roughly 96% CD4, 88% CD8). Abundant clonotypes from the bulk population could contaminate FACS-sorted repertoires.

This clonotype has more than one count but fewer than ten. The antigen is not known. The sequence was collected from a man younger than 30 who received the YFV17D yellow fever vaccine. The specimen was PBMCs, collected more than 40 days after the first yellow fever vaccination. The gene calls are TRBV12-3 or TRBV12-4 and TRBJ2-1; D not resolved. The CDR3 DNA sequence: TGTGCCAGCAGTCCCCGGAATGAGCAGTTCTTC. Its translation is CASSPRNEQFF.